The rows below give T cell receptor beta chains drawn from one sample of a study of blood T cell repertoires in COVID-19. The table came from immunoSEQ multiplex PCR; TCRdb's copy has only in-frame clones and leaves some out. This sample carries around 200,000 clones, approximately 84% of them seen once, and the ten largest clones take around 4.4%. The material sequenced was peripheral blood. All receptors derive from a man aged 50 or older with active or convalescent COVID-19. The CDR3 runs from the conserved cysteine through the conserved F or W. D genes are given only for firm matches. Clone size is not always given. Where it is, it says once, few, many or a class for expanded clones.

d_call,j_call,clone_size,v_call,cdr3_nt,cdr3_aa
-,TRBJ1-6,many,TRBV6-5,TGTGCCAGCAGCCAGGGAAATTCACCCCTCCACTTT,CASSQGNSPLHF
TRBD1,TRBJ1-5,-,TRBV19,TGTGCCAGTAGTATGGTGCACAGGGGTTATCAGCCCCAGCATTTT,CASSMVHRGYQPQHF
-,TRBJ1-5,-,TRBV3-1/TRBV3-2,TGTGCCAGCAGCCAAGAACGGGATCAGCCCCAGCATTTT,CASSQERDQPQHF
-,TRBJ1-2,-,TRBV2,TGTGCCAGTAATTGGGGGGGCTATGGCTACACCTTC,CASNWGGYGYTF
TRBD1,TRBJ2-5,-,TRBV5-5,TGTGCCAGCAGCTTCCGGGACAGGGGGCTGGAGACCCAGTACTTC,CASSFRDRGLETQYF
-,TRBJ1-2,-,TRBV16,TGTGCCAGCAGCCAAGGAGGGAATGGCTACACCTTC,CASSQGGNGYTF
TRBD1,TRBJ2-7,-,TRBV15,TGTGCCACCAGCAGAGATTTGGGACAGGCGAAATACGAGCAGTACTTC,CATSRDLGQAKYEQYF
-,TRBJ2-1,-,TRBV19,TGTGCCAGTACCCCCGGAGTAGTCTCACCATTCTACAATGAGCAGTTCTTC,CASTPGVVSPFYNEQFF
-,TRBJ2-7,-,TRBV5-1,TGCGCCAGCAGCTGGGGCACAGAATACGAGCAGTACTTC,CASSWGTEYEQYF
-,TRBJ1-5,-,TRBV28,TGTGCCAGCAGTTTTGTAGGGGGTCTTAGCAATCAGCCCCAGCATTTT,CASSFVGGLSNQPQHF
-,TRBJ1-5,-,TRBV13,TGTGCCAGCAGCTTAAAGCGGGGTCAGCCCCAGCATTTT,CASSLKRGQPQHF
TRBD1,TRBJ1-1,once,TRBV19,TGTGCCAGTAGTTCCGACAGGGGAAAAGGTGAAGCTTTCTTT,CASSSDRGKGEAFF
TRBD2,TRBJ2-1,-,TRBV5-4,TGTGCCAGCAGCTCCGGACTAGCGGGGGGGCCAAGTGAGCAGTTCTTC,CASSSGLAGGPSEQFF
TRBD1,TRBJ1-5,-,TRBV19,TGTGCCAGTAGTATAGTGGCAGGGGGCAGCGGTCAGCCCCAGCATTTT,CASSIVAGGSGQPQHF
-,TRBJ1-2,-,TRBV6-5,TGTGCCAGCATTTCCCGAGGTGCATCTTATGGCTACACCTTC,CASISRGASYGYTF
TRBD1,TRBJ1-2,-,TRBV5-6,TGTGCCAGCAGCCGGGACAGGGACTATGGCTACACCTTC,CASSRDRDYGYTF
-,TRBJ1-5,-,TRBV13,TGTGCCAGCAGCTTCCGCGGGATGCTTCAGCCCCAGCATTTT,CASSFRGMLQPQHF
TRBD1,TRBJ2-2,-,TRBV15,TGTGCCACCAGCGGATCACCGGGACAGGGGCGCACCGGGGAGCTGTTTTTT,CATSGSPGQGRTGELFF
TRBD1,TRBJ2-5,few,TRBV5-1,TGCGCCAGCAGCAAATTACAGGGGTCACAAGAGACCCAGTACTTC,CASSKLQGSQETQYF
TRBD1,TRBJ1-2,-,TRBV27,TGTGCCAGCAGTGACAGGGAAGGTGATGGCTACACCTTC,CASSDREGDGYTF
-,TRBJ2-7,-,TRBV6-2/TRBV6-3,TGTGCCAGCAGTTCGAGGCAGGGGGGATCCTACGAGCAGTACTTC,CASSSRQGGSYEQYF
TRBD2,TRBJ2-1,-,TRBV7-7,TGTGCCAGCAGCTTAGCATCGGGGGGGAATGAGCAGTTCTTC,CASSLASGGNEQFF
-,TRBJ1-1,-,TRBV3-1/TRBV3-2,TGTGCCAGCAGCCAGTCGGTTAACACTGAAGCTTTCTTT,CASSQSVNTEAFF
TRBD1,TRBJ1-4,-,TRBV28,TGTGCCAGCAGCTTCGGACAGGGGAGACGTGAAAAACTGTTTTTT,CASSFGQGRREKLFF
TRBD1,TRBJ2-5,few,TRBV7-6,TGTGCCAGCAGCTTAGATCCGGGACAGCAAGAGACCCAGTACTTC,CASSLDPGQQETQYF
TRBD1,TRBJ1-1,-,TRBV5-1,TGCGCCAGCAGTAACGGACAGGGGAACACTGAAGCTTTCTTT,CASSNGQGNTEAFF
-,TRBJ2-7,-,TRBV15,TGTGCCACCAGCAGAGGGGGGGTGGAATCCTACGAGCAGTACTTC,CATSRGGVESYEQYF
TRBD2,TRBJ2-1,-,TRBV27,TGTGCCATCAAAAGAGCGGGGGAGCGTTACAATGAGCAGTTCTTC,CAIKRAGERYNEQFF
TRBD1,TRBJ1-1,-,TRBV5-1,TGCGCCAGCACCGGGGGGACAGGACCCCAAACTGAAGCTTTCTTT,CASTGGTGPQTEAFF
TRBD1,TRBJ1-1,once,TRBV9,TGTGCCAGCAGCGTTTACAGGGGCGGGAACACTGAAGCTTTCTTT,CASSVYRGGNTEAFF
-,TRBJ2-7,few,TRBV27,TGTGCCAGCAGGGCCGGACAGTCCTACGAGCAGTACTTC,CASRAGQSYEQYF
TRBD1,TRBJ1-1,-,TRBV2,TGTGCCAGCCTCCCAGACAGGGCGAGGGCGCCTGAAGCTTTCTTT,CASLPDRARAPEAFF
-,TRBJ2-7,-,TRBV5-1,TGCGCCAGCAGCAGGACCGGGATCTCCTACGAGCAGTACTTC,CASSRTGISYEQYF
TRBD1,TRBJ2-7,few,TRBV6-6,TGTGCCAGCAGTTACCCGGGACAGGGTATCTACGAGCAGTACTTC,CASSYPGQGIYEQYF
TRBD1,TRBJ1-1,once,TRBV11-3,TGTGCCAGCAGCCTTGGGGACAGACCCAACACTGAAGCTTTCTTT,CASSLGDRPNTEAFF
-,TRBJ1-3,once,TRBV30,TGTGCCTGGAGACAGCTCTCTGGAAACACCATATATTTT,CAWRQLSGNTIYF
-,TRBJ1-3,-,TRBV18,TGTGCCAGCTCACCCCTCGGGAGCTCTGGAAACACCATATATTTT,CASSPLGSSGNTIYF
TRBD2,TRBJ2-7,-,TRBV30,TGTGCCTGGAGTAAAAGCGGGGGGGGCTACGAGCAGTACTTC,CAWSKSGGGYEQYF
TRBD2,TRBJ2-7,-,TRBV6-5,TGTGCCAGCAGTTCCGGGACTAGCGTTCTGGACGAGCAGTACTTC,CASSSGTSVLDEQYF
TRBD2,TRBJ2-1,-,TRBV11-2,TGTGCCAGCAGCTTAGGGGCGGGGGGGCCGTCCTACAATGAGCAGTTCTTC,CASSLGAGGPSYNEQFF
TRBD1,TRBJ1-2,few,TRBV30,TGTGCCTGGAACTTCGGGGCAGGGGGCTCCATTCACTATGGCTACACCTTC,CAWNFGAGGSIHYGYTF
-,TRBJ2-3,once,TRBV4-1,TGCGCCAGCAGCCAACTGGCGGGGACCAGCACAGATACGCAGTATTTT,CASSQLAGTSTDTQYF
-,TRBJ2-7,-,TRBV2,TGTGCCAGTATAAAGGGGACAAGTGCCTACGAGCAGTACTTC,CASIKGTSAYEQYF
-,TRBJ1-6,-,TRBV2,TGTGCCAGCAGCCGAGGGGAGGCAGTGAATAATTCACCCCTCCACTTT,CASSRGEAVNNSPLHF
TRBD1,TRBJ1-6,-,TRBV9,TGTGCCAGCAGCGCCAGACAGGGGATAGGTTCACCCCTCCACTTT,CASSARQGIGSPLHF
TRBD1,TRBJ2-4,-,TRBV28,TGTGCCAGCAGAGTACCGGGACAGGGAAAAAACATTCAGTACTTC,CASRVPGQGKNIQYF
-,TRBJ1-1,-,TRBV5-4,TGTGCCAGCAGCCCCGCGACAGGAGAGAACACTGAAGCTTTCTTT,CASSPATGENTEAFF
-,TRBJ2-7,-,TRBV28,TGTGCCAGCAGTTTGGGCCGAAACGAGCAGTACTTC,CASSLGRNEQYF
TRBD1,TRBJ1-2,-,TRBV28,TGTGCCAGCAGTTTTGCGCCAGGGGGCGGCTACACCTTC,CASSFAPGGGYTF
-,TRBJ1-6,-,TRBV30,TGTGCCTGGGGGATGGGGCTTGATTCACCCCTCCACTTT,CAWGMGLDSPLHF
TRBD1,TRBJ1-2,-,TRBV6-5,TGTGCCAGCAGACAGGGGGCGTTGGGCTACACCTTC,CASRQGALGYTF
TRBD2,TRBJ2-1,once,TRBV5-1,TGCGCCAGCAGCTCGGGACTAGCGGGGGGGCAGGATGAGCAGTTCTTC,CASSSGLAGGQDEQFF
-,TRBJ1-1,-,TRBV15,TGTGCCACCAGCAAGGGTCCCGGGGGAGAAGGCGCTGAAGCTTTCTTT,CATSKGPGGEGAEAFF
TRBD1,TRBJ1-1,few,TRBV4-1,TGCGCCAGCAGCCAAGGAACGGGACAGATATACACTGAAGCTTTCTTT,CASSQGTGQIYTEAFF
-,TRBJ2-3,-,TRBV5-6,TGTGCCAGCAGCTTGGTTCAACTAAGCGCCACAGATACGCAGTATTTT,CASSLVQLSATDTQYF
-,TRBJ2-3,-,TRBV30,TGTGCCTGGGGTGATCCAGCGGGTTCAGGATATACGCAGTATTTT,CAWGDPAGSGYTQYF
TRBD1,TRBJ1-2,-,TRBV9,TGTGCCAGCAGCGCCCCGGACAGGGTTGGCTACACCTTC,CASSAPDRVGYTF
-,TRBJ1-1,once,TRBV12-3/TRBV12-4,TGTGCCAGCAGTTTACAGGGTGCGACAGCTTTCTTT,CASSLQGATAFF
-,TRBJ2-2,once,TRBV19,TGTGCCAGTGGGGGGTTAGCGAACACCGGGGAGCTGTTTTTT,CASGGLANTGELFF
-,TRBJ2-7,-,TRBV5-1,TGCGCCAGCAGCTCAACAGGGTTGGTGGACGAGCAGTACTTC,CASSSTGLVDEQYF